A single sample gave rise to the 27 T cell receptor beta chains below, sequenced in a study of CD4 T cells in relation to SARS-CoV-2 and coronaviruses. These receptors have no identified antigens. The table came from immunoSEQ multiplex PCR; TCRdb's copy has only in-frame clones and leaves some out. The sample shows about 15,000 clones, roughly 80% of them seen only once. Unexposed donor CD4+ T cells date from about 2011-2018, before the COVID-19 pandemic. The cells were cultured for 10 days before CD4+ T cells were isolated. The sequencing input was CD4+ T cells from PBMCs, cultured in vitro. All receptors come from a human donor in good health.

The chain has TRBV6-5 and TRBJ2-7; TRBD1 agrees at 7 bases. Germline CDR1 and CDR2: MNHEY and SVGAGI. Unmatched junction bases numbered 9, after V lost 6 bases and J lost 4 bases. The CDR3 is 14 residues long. DNA for the CDR3: TGTGCCAGCAGGGGATCGGGACAGCAATACGAGCAGTACTTC. It yields the protein CASRGSGQQYEQYF.

This chain joins TRBV7-3 and TRBJ2-1; 8 bases match TRBD2. Losses at the gene ends were 5 bases for V and 10 bases for J; bases not matched to a gene: 13. The V gene's germline CDR1 is SGHTA and CDR2 FQGTGA. CDR3 length equals 15 residues. CDR3 in DNA: TGTGCCAGCAGCCGGACTAGCTATGGAGGCGGGGAGCAGTTCTTC. Residues: CASSRTSYGGGEQFF. Filled out from reference TRBV7-3 and TRBJ2-1, the complete variable domain reads GAGVSQTPSNKVTEKGKYVELRCDPISGHTALYWYRQSLGQGPEFLIYFQGTGAADDSGLPNDRFFAVRPEGSVSTLKIQRTERGDSAVYLCASSRTSYGGGEQFFGPGTRLTVL.

This rearrangement joins TRBV11-2 to TRBJ2-5; TRBD1 matches at 7 bases. With V trimmed by 5 bases and J by 5 bases, 11 bases remained unmatched. This CDR3 region has 15 residues. Germline V gives CDR1 SGHAT, CDR2 FQNNGV. The CDR3 sequence: CASSPGQVTLETQYF. The CDR3 DNA follows: TGTGCCAGCAGCCCAGGACAGGTCACTTTGGAGACCCAGTACTTC.

The chain links TRBV5-1 to TRBJ2-7; D not certain. Germline V lookup: CDR1 SGHRS, CDR2 YFSETQ. The V gene lost 3 bases and the J gene lost 3 bases, with 7 bases spanning the gap. The CDR3 is made up of 12 amino acids. The CDR3 spells CASSSVLYEQYF. The CDR3 coding sequence is TGCGCCAGCAGCTCGGTGCTCTACGAGCAGTACTTC.

The V call is TRBV10-3, the J call TRBJ2-6, with 10 bases fitting TRBD1. The CDR3 is 15 amino acids. V shed 10 bases, J shed 1 base, and the junction held 4 bases outside the gene matches. Germline-derived CDR1 and CDR2 are ENHRY and SYGVKD. In nucleotides, the CDR3 is TGTGCCACCGGACAGGGGGAGTCTGGGGCCAACGTCCTGACTTTC. Translating it yields CATGQGESGANVLTF.

The chain recombines TRBV3-1 (or the pseudogene TRBV3-2) with TRBJ1-1; possible D gene TRBD1, 6 bases. Deletions cut 1 base from V and 8 bases from J, with 14 bases between. The germline V gene encodes CDR1 LGHDT and CDR2 YNNKEL (reference sequence). The CDR3 is made up of 14 amino acids. This CDR3 is CASSQGGGFAEAFF. The CDR3 DNA follows: TGTGCCAGCAGCCAAGGAGGGGGGTTTGCCGAAGCTTTCTTT.

The V and J genes are TRBV5-1 and TRBJ2-3; TRBD2 aligns across 8 bases. CDR1 is SGHRS, CDR2 YFSETQ, per germline. The J segment lost 4 bases and the V segment lost 1 base, leaving 5 bases of the junction unmatched. The CDR3 sequence is 15 residues long. Written as DNA, the CDR3 is TGCGCCAGCAGCTTGAGCGGGAGTGTTTCAGATACGCAGTATTTT. Translating gives CASSLSGSVSDTQYF.

This clone was seen only a few times. This chain connects TRBV19 to TRBJ1-5, with no clear D. This CDR3 is built from 15 residues. The germline gives CDR1 LNHDA, CDR2 SQIVND (reference sequence). V gave up 4 bases and J gave up 4 bases, with 14 bases separating them. The CDR3 is CASSKTLEGNQPQHF. The CDR3 nucleotides read TGTGCCAGTAGTAAGACCTTGGAAGGTAATCAGCCCCAGCATTTT.

V usage is TRBV2 and J usage is TRBJ1-2, with TRBD1 identical over 8 bases. CDR1 and CDR2 from the germline V gene are SNHLY and FYNNEI. V lost 4 bases, J lost 8 bases, and 6 bases stayed unmatched. This CDR3 region has 13 residues. The CDR3 sequence: CASSGSGGAGYTF. In DNA, the CDR3 is TGTGCCAGCAGTGGTTCAGGGGGCGCCGGCTACACCTTC.

This clone was detected once. This chain joins TRBV19 and TRBJ2-3, with D possibly matching TRBD2 (7 bases). The V gene lost 8 bases and the J gene lost 1 base, with 16 bases spanning the gap. The CDR3 has 15 residues. Germline lookup yields CDR1 LNHDA and CDR2 SQIVND (reference sequence). For the CDR3, the DNA is TGTGCCAGTCACCGCGGAGGGGGGGGCACAGATACGCAGTATTTT. Protein: CASHRGGGGTDTQYF.

CDR3 sequence: CASSFGDSVSEQYF. The DNA of the CDR3 is TGTGCCAGCAGTTTCGGTGACAGTGTGAGTGAGCAGTACTTC. The chain is built from TRBV27 and TRBJ2-7; a possible D gene is TRBD1 (5 bases). Trimming left V 3 bases short and J 7 bases short, with 16 bases between. The CDR3 sequence is 14 residues long. The germline CDR1 and CDR2 sequences are MNHEY and SMNVEV (reference sequence).

The chain couples TRBV10-2 to TRBJ1-2, with 7 bases matching TRBD1. CDR1 and CDR2 (germline): WSHSY, SAAADI. V was clipped by 6 bases and J by 7 bases; unmatched bases: 11. This CDR3 has 14 amino acids. The CDR3 loop reads CASRGTDASSGYTF. DNA for the CDR3: TGCGCCAGCAGGGGGACAGACGCGTCCTCTGGCTACACCTTC.

The chain has TRBV30 and TRBJ2-2; 7 bases fit TRBD2. Germline V gene data show CDR1 as GTSNPN and CDR2 as SVGIG (reference sequence). Unmatched junction bases numbered 9, after V lost 3 bases and J lost 2 bases. The CDR3 sequence is 16 residues long. The CDR3 loop is CAWRGGTATNTGELFF. For the CDR3, the DNA is TGTGCCTGGAGGGGGGGGACGGCAACAAACACCGGGGAGCTGTTTTTT.

About this clone: A junction boundary mismatches the germline segment, possibly from a read error. The V gene is TRBV13, the J gene TRBJ2-3; 7 bases are a match to TRBD1. The CDR3 contains 12 residues. Germline loops: CDR1 PRHDT, CDR2 FYEKMQ (reference sequence). The CDR3 DNA sequence: TGTGCCAGCAGACGGGACAGAGGGGGTGTACATTTT. It translates to CASRRDRGGVHF.

The rearrangement joins TRBV27 to TRBJ2-1; a weak D match, TRBD2 (6 bases). This CDR3 has 15 amino acids. Trimming removed 7 bases from V and 5 bases from J, with 18 bases in between. Germline V lookup: CDR1 MNHEY, CDR2 SMNVEV (reference sequence). DNA of the CDR3: TGTGCCAGCACTTTGGCGGGCGGGACCAACAATGAGCAGTTCTTC. It specifies CASTLAGGTNNEQFF.

The V call is TRBV27, the J call TRBJ2-4, with D unclear. Trimming removed 6 bases from V and 6 bases from J, with 15 bases in between. CDR3 length: 14 residues. Germline V gene sequence: CDR1 MNHEY, CDR2 SMNVEV (reference sequence). In DNA form, the CDR3 reads TGTGCCAGCAGGGGCCGACCCGACGCAAACATTCAGTACTTC. Its translation is CASRGRPDANIQYF.

This chain links TRBV3-1 (or the pseudogene TRBV3-2) with TRBJ1-4; TRBD1 matches 7 bases. The length of the CDR3 is 14 residues. The ends lost 6 bases at V and 5 bases at J; junction bases unmatched: 6. The germline V gene has CDR1 LGHDT and CDR2 YNNKEL (reference sequence). This chain's CDR3 is CASSRDSRNEKLFF. The CDR3 nucleotides are TGTGCCAGCAGTCGGGACAGTAGGAATGAAAAACTGTTTTTT.

The chain combines TRBV21-1 with TRBJ2-5; no DNA check was done on the table's D call, TRBD2. TRBV21-1 is deemed a pseudogene. The CDR3 spans 15 residues. CDR3 sequence reads: CASIIRLAGDETQYF. The CDR3, as DNA: TGTGCCAGCATCATTCGACTAGCGGGAGATGAGACCCAGTACTTC.

The chain recombines TRBV29-1 with TRBJ2-1, with D unclear. CDR3 length: 15 amino acids. V was pared by 2 bases and J by 5 bases, with 16 bases between. CDR1 is SQVTM and CDR2 is ANQGSEA in the germline V gene. The CDR3 loop reads CSVESTLLQNNEQFF. In DNA, the CDR3 is TGCAGCGTTGAATCGACATTACTACAGAACAATGAGCAGTTCTTC.

V and J are TRBV4-2 and TRBJ1-5, with 11 bases aligning to TRBD1. The J segment lost 4 bases and the V segment lost 0 bases, leaving 2 bases of the junction unmatched. The CDR3 consists of 16 residues. Looked up from germline, CDR1 is LGHNA and CDR2 is YNFKEQ. The CDR3 spells CASSQEGTGGNQPQHF. The CDR3 DNA sequence: TGTGCCAGCAGCCAAGAAGGGACAGGGGGAAATCAGCCCCAGCATTTT.

This clone was picked up one time. J is TRBJ2-7 and V is TRBV18, with TRBD2 as a possible D gene (6 bases). Between the trimmed V and J ends, which lost 0 bases and 2 bases, there was a span of 14 bases. Germline values: CDR1 KGHSH, CDR2 LQKENI. CDR3 length: 16 residues. This chain's CDR3 is CASSPPAPSAAYEQYF. Written as DNA, the CDR3 is TGTGCCAGCTCACCACCGGCGCCTAGCGCCGCCTACGAGCAGTACTTC.

The rearrangement links TRBV29-1 to TRBJ1-1; D gene ambiguous. The CDR3 spans 13 residues. Germline CDR1 reads SQVTM; CDR2 reads ANQGSEA. V was cut by 3 bases and J by 3 bases, with 11 bases left in between. The CDR3 bases are TGCAGCGTTGAGTACAGTCACGACACTGAAGCTTTCTTT. As protein: CSVEYSHDTEAFF. Filled out from reference TRBV29-1 and TRBJ1-1, the complete variable domain reads SAVISQKPSRDICQRGTSLTIQCQVDSQVTMMFWYRQQPGQSLTLIATANQGSEATYESGFVIDKFPISRPNLTFSTLTVSNMSPEDSSIYLCSVEYSHDTEAFFGQGTRLTVV.

The chain employs TRBV12-3 or TRBV12-4 and TRBJ2-7; D unclear. The CDR3 is made up of 11 amino acids. With 1 base removed from V and 3 bases from J, the gap between germline ends came to 1 base. The DNA of the CDR3 is TGTGCCAGCAGTTTAGACTACGAGCAGTACTTC. Encoded protein: CASSLDYEQYF.

CDR3 sequence (DNA): TGTGCCAGCAGTGAAGGTACAGTTAGCAATCAGCCCCAGCATTTT. Translated, it gives CASSEGTVSNQPQHF. The V and J genes are TRBV6-1 and TRBJ1-5; no definite D call. This CDR3 has 15 residues. The germline CDR1 and CDR2 sequences are MNHNS and SASEGT. V lost 1 base to trimming and J lost 0 bases, with 7 bases between them.

This clone has only a few counts. The chain carries TRBV30 and TRBJ2-7; 7 bases agree with TRBD1. Losses at the gene ends were 0 bases for V and 0 bases for J; bases not matched to a gene: 8. The CDR3 has 16 amino acids. The germline V gene has CDR1 GTSNPN and CDR2 SVGIG (reference sequence). The chain's CDR3 is CAWSVPKTGSSYEQYF. In DNA form, the CDR3 reads TGTGCCTGGAGTGTGCCTAAGACAGGGAGCTCCTACGAGCAGTACTTC.

The V and J genes are TRBV30 and TRBJ2-1; no clear D. Germline CDR1 GTSNPN, CDR2 SVGIG (reference sequence). The CDR3 is 11 amino acids. Trimming took 1 base from V and 8 from J, leaving 6 bases between them. The CDR3: CAWSDRDEQFF. Written as DNA, the CDR3 is TGTGCCTGGAGTGATAGGGATGAGCAGTTCTTC.

This chain links TRBV7-9 with TRBJ2-4, with D unresolved. V shed 7 bases and J shed 0 bases, with 13 bases lying between them. Germline assignment: CDR1 SEHNR and CDR2 FQNEAQ (reference sequence). The CDR3 is 15 amino acids. For the CDR3, the DNA is TGTGCCAGCATCCAGACTGACCCAGCCAAAAACATTCAGTACTTC. Its protein product is CASIQTDPAKNIQYF.